Given below is one T cell receptor beta chain in context. Its matching antigen is unknown. The germline V gene encodes CDR1 MNHEY and CDR2 SMNVEV (reference sequence). This CDR3 is built from 13 residues. PCR involved 60 Vbeta and 13 Jbeta primers. Clones were sequenced by immunoSEQ multiplex PCR, and TCRdb holds only the in-frame ones, with some missing. In the table there are 160,000 or so clones, 65% to 85% of which are singletons. This entry is derived from a study of cytomegalovirus exposure and HLA in healthy donors. The study's findings and limits: Common viral pathogens seemed, in a later analysis, to connect with several of the most significant clusters. A prior analysis recorded that most TCR beta V segments were productive about 87% or about 30% of the time.

The material sequenced was PBMCs. The clonotype comes from a woman aged 18 to 35 in good health and CMV-seronegative. The chain has TRBV27 and TRBJ2-7; 9 bases match TRBD1. CDR3 DNA: TGTGGCAGGACAGGGGCTCTGAACTACGAGCAGTACTTC. This encodes CGRTGALNYEQYF.